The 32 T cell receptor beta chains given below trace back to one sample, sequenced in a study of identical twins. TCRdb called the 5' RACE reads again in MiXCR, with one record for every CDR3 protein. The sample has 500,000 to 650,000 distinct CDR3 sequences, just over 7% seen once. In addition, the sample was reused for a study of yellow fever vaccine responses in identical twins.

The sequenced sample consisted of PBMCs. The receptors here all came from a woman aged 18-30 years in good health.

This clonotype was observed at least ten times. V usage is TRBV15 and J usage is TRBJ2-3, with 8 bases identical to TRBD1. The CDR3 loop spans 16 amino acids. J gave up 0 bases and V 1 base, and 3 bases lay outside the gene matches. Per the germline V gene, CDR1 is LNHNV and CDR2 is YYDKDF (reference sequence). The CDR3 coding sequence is TGTGCCACCAGCAGAGGGGGACAGGCAAGCACAGATACGCAGTATTTT. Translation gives CATSRGGQASTDTQYF.

The CDR3 coding sequence is TGTGCCAGCAGCTTAGAAGGGAGAGGCGGGGGGGCGATAGATACGCAGTATTTT. Its translation: CASSLEGRGGGAIDTQYF. The rearrangement uses TRBV7-8 and TRBJ2-3; 9 bases align to TRBD2. The CDR3 has 18 amino acids. CDR1 SGHVS and CDR2 FQNEAQ come from the germline V gene. Unmatched junction bases numbered 13, after V lost 1 base and J lost 5 bases.

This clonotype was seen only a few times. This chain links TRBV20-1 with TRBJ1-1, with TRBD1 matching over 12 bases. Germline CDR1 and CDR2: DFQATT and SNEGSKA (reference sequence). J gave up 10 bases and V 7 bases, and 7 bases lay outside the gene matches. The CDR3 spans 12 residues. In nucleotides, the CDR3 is TGCAGTGTTGGGACAGGGGGCCTAGGAGCTTTCTTT. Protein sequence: CSVGTGGLGAFF.

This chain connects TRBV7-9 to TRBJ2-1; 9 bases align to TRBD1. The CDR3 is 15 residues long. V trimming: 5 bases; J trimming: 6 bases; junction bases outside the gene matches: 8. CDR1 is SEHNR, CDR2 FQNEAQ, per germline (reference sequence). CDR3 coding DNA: TGTGCCAGCAGCAAAACAGGGGGCGCGGGCAATGAGCAGTTCTTC. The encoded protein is CASSKTGGAGNEQFF. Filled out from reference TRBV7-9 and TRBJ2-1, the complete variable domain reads DTGVSQNPRHKITKRGQNVTFRCDPISEHNRLYWYRQTLGQGPEFLTYFQNEAQLEKSRLLSDRFSAERPKGSFSTLEIQRTEQGDSAMYLCASSKTGGAGNEQFFGPGTRLTVL.

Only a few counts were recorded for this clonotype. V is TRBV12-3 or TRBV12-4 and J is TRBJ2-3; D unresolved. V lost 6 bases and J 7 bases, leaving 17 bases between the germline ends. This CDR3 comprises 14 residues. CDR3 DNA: TGTGCCAGCAGCCCACCGGACCAGGTACATACGCAGTATTTT. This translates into CASSPPDQVHTQYF.

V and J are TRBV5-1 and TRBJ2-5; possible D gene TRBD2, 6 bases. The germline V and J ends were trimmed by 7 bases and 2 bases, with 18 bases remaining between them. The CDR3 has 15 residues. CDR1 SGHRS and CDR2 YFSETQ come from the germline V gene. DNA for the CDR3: TGCGCCAGCCGGGGGAACGAATGGGGACAAGAGACCCAGTACTTC. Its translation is CASRGNEWGQETQYF.

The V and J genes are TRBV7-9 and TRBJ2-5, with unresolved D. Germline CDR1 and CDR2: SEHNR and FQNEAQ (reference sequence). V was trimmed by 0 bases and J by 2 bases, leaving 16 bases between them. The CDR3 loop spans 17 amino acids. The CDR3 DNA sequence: TGTGCCAGCAGCTTAGCGACCCTGGCAGGCCAACAAGAGACCCAGTACTTC. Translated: CASSLATLAGQQETQYF.

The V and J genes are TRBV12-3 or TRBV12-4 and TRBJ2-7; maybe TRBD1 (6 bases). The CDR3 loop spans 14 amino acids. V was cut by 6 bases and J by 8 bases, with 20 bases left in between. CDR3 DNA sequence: TGTGCCAGCAGCCGCAATTTAGGGGGTAGACAGCAGTACTTC. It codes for CASSRNLGGRQQYF.

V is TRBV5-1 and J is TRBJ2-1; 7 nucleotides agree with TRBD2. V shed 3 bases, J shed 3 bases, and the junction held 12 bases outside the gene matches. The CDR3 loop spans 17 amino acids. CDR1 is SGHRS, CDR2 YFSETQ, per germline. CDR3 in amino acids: CASSSDGLAAVYNEQFF. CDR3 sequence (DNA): TGCGCCAGCAGCTCGGATGGGCTAGCGGCTGTCTACAATGAGCAGTTCTTC.

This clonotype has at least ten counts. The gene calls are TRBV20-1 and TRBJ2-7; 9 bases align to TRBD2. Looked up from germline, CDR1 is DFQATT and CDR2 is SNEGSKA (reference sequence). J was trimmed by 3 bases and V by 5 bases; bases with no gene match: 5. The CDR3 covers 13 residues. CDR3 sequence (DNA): TGCAGTGCTCCGGGTAGCGGGGGCTACGAGCAGTACGTC. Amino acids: CSAPGSGGYEQYV.

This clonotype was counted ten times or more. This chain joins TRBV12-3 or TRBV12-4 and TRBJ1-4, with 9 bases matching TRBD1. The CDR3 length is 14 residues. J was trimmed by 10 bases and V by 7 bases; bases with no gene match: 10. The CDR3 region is CASTFGTGRGKLFF. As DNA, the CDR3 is TGTGCCAGCACTTTTGGGACAGGGCGGGGAAAACTGTTTTTT.

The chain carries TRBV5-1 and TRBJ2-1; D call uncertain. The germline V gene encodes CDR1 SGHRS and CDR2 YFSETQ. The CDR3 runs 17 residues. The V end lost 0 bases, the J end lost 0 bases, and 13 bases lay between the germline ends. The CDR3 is CASSLVVHKSSYNEQFF. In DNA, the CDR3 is TGCGCCAGCAGCTTGGTGGTCCACAAGAGCTCCTACAATGAGCAGTTCTTC.

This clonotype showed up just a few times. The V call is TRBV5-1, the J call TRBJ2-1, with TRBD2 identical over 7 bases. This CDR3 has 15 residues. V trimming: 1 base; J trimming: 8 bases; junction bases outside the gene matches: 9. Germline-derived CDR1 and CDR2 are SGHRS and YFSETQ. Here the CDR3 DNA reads TGCGCCAGCAGCTTGTTTCGCGGGAGCGCCGATGAGCAGTTCTTC. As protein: CASSLFRGSADEQFF. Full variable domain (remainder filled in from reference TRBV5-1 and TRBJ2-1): KAGVTQTPRYLIKTRGQQVTLSCSPISGHRSVSWYQQTPGQGLQFLFEYFSETQRNKGNFPGRFSGRQFSNSRSEMNVSTLELGDSALYLCASSLFRGSADEQFFGPGTRLTVL.

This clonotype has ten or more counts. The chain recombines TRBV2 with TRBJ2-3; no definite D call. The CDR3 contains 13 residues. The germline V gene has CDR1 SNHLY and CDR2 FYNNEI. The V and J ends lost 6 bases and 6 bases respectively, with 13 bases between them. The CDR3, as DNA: TGTGCCAGCAGGGATTCAAATCGGGATACGCAGTATTTT. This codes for CASRDSNRDTQYF.

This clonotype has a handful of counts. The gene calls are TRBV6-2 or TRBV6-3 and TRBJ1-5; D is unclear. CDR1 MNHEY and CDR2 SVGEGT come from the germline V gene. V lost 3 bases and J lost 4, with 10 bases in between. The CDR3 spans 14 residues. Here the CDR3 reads CASSYPPGNQPQHF. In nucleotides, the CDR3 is TGTGCCAGCAGTTATCCCCCCGGGAATCAGCCCCAGCATTTT.

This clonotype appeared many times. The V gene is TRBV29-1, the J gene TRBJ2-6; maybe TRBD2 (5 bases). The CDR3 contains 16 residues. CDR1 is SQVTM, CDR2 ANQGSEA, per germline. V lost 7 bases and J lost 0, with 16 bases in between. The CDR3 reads CSGGQMPSSGANVLTF. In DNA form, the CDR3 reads TGCAGCGGAGGGCAGATGCCGAGCTCTGGGGCCAACGTCCTGACTTTC.

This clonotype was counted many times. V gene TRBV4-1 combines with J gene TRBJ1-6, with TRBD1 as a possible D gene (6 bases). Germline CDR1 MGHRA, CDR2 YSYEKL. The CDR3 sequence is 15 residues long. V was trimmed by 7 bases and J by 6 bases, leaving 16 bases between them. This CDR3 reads CASTHRDWPNSPLHF. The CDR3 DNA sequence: TGCGCCAGCACCCACAGGGACTGGCCTAATTCACCCCTCCACTTT.

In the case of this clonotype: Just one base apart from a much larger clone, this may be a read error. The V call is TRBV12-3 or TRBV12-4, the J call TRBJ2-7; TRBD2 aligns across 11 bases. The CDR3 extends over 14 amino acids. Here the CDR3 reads CAGSLTSGGYEQYF. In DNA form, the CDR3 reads TGTGCCGGCAGTTTAACTAGCGGGGGCTACGAGCAGTACTTC.

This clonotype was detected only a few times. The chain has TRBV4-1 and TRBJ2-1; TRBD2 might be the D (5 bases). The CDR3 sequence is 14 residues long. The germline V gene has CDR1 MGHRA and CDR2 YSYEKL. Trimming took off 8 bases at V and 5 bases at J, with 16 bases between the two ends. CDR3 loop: CASLRTLSHNEQFF. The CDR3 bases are TGCGCCAGCCTCAGGACTCTCTCACACAATGAGCAGTTCTTC.

DNA of the CDR3: TGTGCCACCAGTGAATACGGAAGCTCCTACAATGAGCAGTTCTTC. This gives the protein CATSEYGSSYNEQFF. J is TRBJ2-1 and V is TRBV24-1; D ambiguous. The germline V and J ends were trimmed by 4 bases and 0 bases, with 9 bases remaining between them. The CDR3 loop spans 15 amino acids. The germline V gene encodes CDR1 KGHDR and CDR2 SFDVKD.

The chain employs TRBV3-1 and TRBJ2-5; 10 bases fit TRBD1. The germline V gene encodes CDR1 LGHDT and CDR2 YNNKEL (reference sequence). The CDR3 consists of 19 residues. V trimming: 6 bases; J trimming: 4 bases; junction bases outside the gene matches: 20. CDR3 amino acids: CASSFPFVGTGERGETQYF. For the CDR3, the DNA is TGTGCCAGCAGTTTTCCATTCGTCGGGACAGGGGAGAGAGGAGAGACCCAGTACTTC.

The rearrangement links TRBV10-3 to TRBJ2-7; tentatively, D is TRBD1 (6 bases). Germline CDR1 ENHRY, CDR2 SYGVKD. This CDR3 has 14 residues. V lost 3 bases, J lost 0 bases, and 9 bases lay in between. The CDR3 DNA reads TGTGCCATCAGTGACGGGACAAGCTCCTACGAGCAGTACGTC. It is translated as CAISDGTSSYEQYV.

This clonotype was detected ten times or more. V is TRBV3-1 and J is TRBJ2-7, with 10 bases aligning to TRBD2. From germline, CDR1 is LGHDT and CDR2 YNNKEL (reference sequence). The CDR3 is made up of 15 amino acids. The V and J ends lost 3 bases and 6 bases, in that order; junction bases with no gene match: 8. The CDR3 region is CASSQTSGWISEQYF. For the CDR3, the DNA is TGTGCCAGCAGCCAGACTAGCGGGTGGATTTCCGAGCAGTACTTC.

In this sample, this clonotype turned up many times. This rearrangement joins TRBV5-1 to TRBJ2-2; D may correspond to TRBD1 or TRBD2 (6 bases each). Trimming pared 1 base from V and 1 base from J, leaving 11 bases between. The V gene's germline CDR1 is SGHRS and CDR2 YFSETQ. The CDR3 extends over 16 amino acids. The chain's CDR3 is CASSLLGGQNTGELFF. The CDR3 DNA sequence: TGCGCCAGCAGCTTGTTGGGGGGCCAGAACACCGGGGAGCTGTTTTTT.

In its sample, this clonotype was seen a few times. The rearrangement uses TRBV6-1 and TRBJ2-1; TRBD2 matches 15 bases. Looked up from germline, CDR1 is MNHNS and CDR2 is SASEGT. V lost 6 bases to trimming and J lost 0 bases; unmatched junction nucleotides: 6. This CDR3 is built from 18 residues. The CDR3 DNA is TGTGCCAGCAGGGGGGGACTAGCGGGGGGCCCCTCCTACAATGAGCAGTTCTTC. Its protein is CASRGGLAGGPSYNEQFF.

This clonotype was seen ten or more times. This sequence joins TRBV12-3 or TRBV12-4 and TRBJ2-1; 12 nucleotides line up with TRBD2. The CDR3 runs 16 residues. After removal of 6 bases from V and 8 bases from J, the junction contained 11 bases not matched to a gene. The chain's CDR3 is CASSRGLAGSRDEQFF. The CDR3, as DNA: TGTGCCAGCAGCCGCGGACTAGCGGGGTCCCGGGATGAGCAGTTCTTC.

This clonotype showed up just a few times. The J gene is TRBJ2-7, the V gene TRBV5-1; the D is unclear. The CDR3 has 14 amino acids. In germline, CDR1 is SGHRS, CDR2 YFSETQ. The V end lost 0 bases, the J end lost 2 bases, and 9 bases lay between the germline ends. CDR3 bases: TGCGCCAGCAGCTTGGGCAGCGCGACCTACGAGCAGTACGTC. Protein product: CASSLGSATYEQYV.

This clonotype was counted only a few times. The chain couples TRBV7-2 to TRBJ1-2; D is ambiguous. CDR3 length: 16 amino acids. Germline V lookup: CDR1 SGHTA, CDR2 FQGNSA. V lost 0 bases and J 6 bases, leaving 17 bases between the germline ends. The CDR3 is CASSLAGSLSENGYTF. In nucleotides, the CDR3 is TGTGCCAGCAGCTTAGCGGGCTCGCTTTCGGAGAATGGCTACACCTTC.

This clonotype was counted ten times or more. Written as DNA, the CDR3 is TGTGCCAGCAGTTACGGACCGGGCGTCGATACGCAGTATTTT. It codes for CASSYGPGVDTQYF. The genes are TRBV5-5 and TRBJ2-3, with no clear D. Looked up from germline, CDR1 is SGHKS and CDR2 is YYEKEE (reference sequence). V dropped 5 bases and J dropped 6 bases, with 16 bases sitting between them. The CDR3 is 14 residues long.

CDR3 nucleotides: TGTGCGACCATTTATTTCCCCGGACTAGCGGGAGGGCCAGTTCACCAAGAGACCCAGTACTTC. The encoded protein is CATIYFPGLAGGPVHQETQYF. The chain carries TRBV6-9 and TRBJ2-5; TRBD2 matches 15 bases. The CDR3 is 21 residues long. Germline V gives CDR1 MNHGY, CDR2 SVAAGI.

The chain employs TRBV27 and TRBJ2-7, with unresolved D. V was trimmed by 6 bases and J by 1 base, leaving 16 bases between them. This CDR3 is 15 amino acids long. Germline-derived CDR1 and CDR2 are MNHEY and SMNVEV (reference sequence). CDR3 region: CASRPRSGSSYEQYF. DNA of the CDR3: TGTGCCAGCAGGCCCCGGAGTGGCAGTTCCTACGAGCAGTACTTC.

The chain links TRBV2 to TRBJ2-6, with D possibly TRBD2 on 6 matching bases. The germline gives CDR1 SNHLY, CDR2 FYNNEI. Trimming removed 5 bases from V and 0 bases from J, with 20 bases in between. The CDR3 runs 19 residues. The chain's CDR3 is CASSLPGDSQFSGANVLTF. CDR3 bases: TGTGCCAGCAGTCTACCGGGAGACTCCCAATTCTCTGGGGCCAACGTCCTGACTTTC.